The 16 T cell receptor beta chains in this list originate from one sample, sequenced in a study of blood T cell repertoires in COVID-19. Only in-frame clones appear in the TCRdb table, and some are missing; sequencing was by immunoSEQ multiplex PCR. The table has approximately 180,000 clones, around nine tenths seen once. The sample consisted of peripheral blood. These TCRs come from a woman aged 70 to 79 with COVID-19, enrolled during active disease.

V gene TRBV10-3 combines with J gene TRBJ1-2, with D unclear. The CDR3 has 14 amino acids. Per germline, CDR1 ENHRY and CDR2 SYGVKD. V was pared by 3 bases and J by 5 bases, with 13 bases between. The CDR3 DNA reads as TGTGCCATCAGTGATCCGCGGGGAGATTATGGCTACACCTTC. Protein sequence: CAISDPRGDYGYTF.

J is TRBJ2-1 and V is TRBV10-3; D possibly corresponds to TRBD1 (5 bases). CDR3 length: 12 amino acids. V lost 0 bases and J lost 15, with 12 bases in between. Per germline, CDR1 ENHRY and CDR2 SYGVKD. As DNA, the CDR3 is TGTGCCATCAGTGAGTCGGGGCCGAACCGGTTCTTC. It specifies CAISESGPNRFF.

The rearrangement links TRBV7-2 to TRBJ2-7; D possibly corresponds to TRBD2 (5 bases). This CDR3 comprises 15 residues. Germline CDR1 and CDR2: SGHTA and FQGNSA. Trimming pared 5 bases from V and 3 bases from J, leaving 17 bases between. The DNA for the CDR3 is TGTGCCAGCAGCCCAAACTCGGACTCATACTACGAGCAGTACTTC. Amino acids: CASSPNSDSYYEQYF.

This chain links TRBV30 with TRBJ2-7, with TRBD2 identical over 8 bases. CDR3 length: 14 residues. J was trimmed by 4 bases and V by 3 bases; bases with no gene match: 8. The germline V gene has CDR1 GTSNPN and CDR2 SVGIG (reference sequence). The CDR3 nucleotides read TGTGCCTGGAGAGCAAGCGGGAGTCTGTACGAGCAGTACTTC. Amino acid sequence: CAWRASGSLYEQYF.

The V gene is TRBV11-2, the J gene TRBJ1-5; D possibly corresponds to TRBD1 (5 bases). The CDR3 is made up of 14 amino acids. Germline V gene sequence: CDR1 SGHAT, CDR2 FQNNGV. The V and J ends lost 3 bases and 7 bases respectively, with 13 bases between them. CDR3 amino acids: CASSLVGVRQPQHF. The CDR3 region has the DNA TGTGCCAGCAGCTTGGTAGGGGTTAGACAGCCCCAGCATTTT.

The sample holds a few counts of this clone. This chain uses TRBV7-9 with TRBJ2-1; D is unclear. Germline CDR1 and CDR2: SEHNR and FQNEAQ (reference sequence). The CDR3 runs 15 residues. V dropped 6 bases and J dropped 0 bases, with 12 bases sitting between them. CDR3 in DNA: TGTGCCAGCAGTCAGACGGGTAGCTCCTACAATGAGCAGTTCTTC. Translation: CASSQTGSSYNEQFF.

The chain joins TRBV6-2 or TRBV6-3 to TRBJ1-5; TRBD1 is a possible D gene (6 bases). The CDR3 contains 18 residues. V was shortened by 0 bases and J by 3 bases, with 18 bases between the two germline ends. Germline CDR1 and CDR2: MNHEY and SVGEGT. The CDR3 nucleotides are TGTGCCAGCAGTTACTCCACTCGACAGGACAGTTTCAATCAGCCCCAGCATTTT. Its translation: CASSYSTRQDSFNQPQHF.

The chain has TRBV30 and TRBJ2-7; no clear D gene. Germline V lookup: CDR1 GTSNPN, CDR2 SVGIG (reference sequence). Trimming took off 3 bases at V and 0 bases at J, with 15 bases between the two ends. The CDR3 has 15 amino acids. In DNA form, the CDR3 reads TGTGCCTGGAGGGAGACGAACACCTACTCCTACGAGCAGTACTTC. It specifies CAWRETNTYSYEQYF.

The chain links TRBV4-2 to TRBJ2-3; tentative D call: TRBD1 (6 bases). CDR1 and CDR2 from the germline V gene are LGHNA and YNFKEQ. This CDR3 has 16 amino acids. With 0 bases removed from V and 5 bases from J, the gap between germline ends came to 15 bases. The CDR3 nucleotides read TGTGCCAGCAGCCAAGAATTCATGGGGGCAGGAGATACGCAGTATTTT. It yields the protein CASSQEFMGAGDTQYF.

The J gene is TRBJ1-5, the V gene TRBV28; 7 positions agree with TRBD1. V was pared by 5 bases and J by 3 bases, with 7 bases of the junction left unmatched. The CDR3 length is 15 residues. Germline V lookup: CDR1 MDHEN, CDR2 SYDVKM. The CDR3 loop is CASSPRDRLNQPQHF. The CDR3 nucleotides read TGTGCCAGCAGTCCCCGGGACAGACTCAATCAGCCCCAGCATTTT.

The chain employs TRBV10-3 and TRBJ2-1; 7 nucleotides align to TRBD2. V shed 5 bases, J shed 4 bases, and the junction held 5 bases outside the gene matches. CDR1 is ENHRY and CDR2 is SYGVKD in the germline V gene. The CDR3 is 14 amino acids. The CDR3, as DNA: TGTGCCATCAGTCCTAGCGGCCCTTACAATGAGCAGTTCTTC. Amino acids: CAISPSGPYNEQFF.

CDR3 DNA sequence: TGTGCCAGCAGGGGGACTAGCGAGTACAATGAGCAGTTCTTC. Translating gives CASRGTSEYNEQFF. J is TRBJ2-1 and V is TRBV28, with 10 positions matching TRBD2. The V gene's germline CDR1 is MDHEN and CDR2 SYDVKM. J gave up 4 bases and V 6 bases, and 3 bases lay outside the gene matches. The CDR3 is made up of 14 amino acids. The complete variable domain, with remaining parts taken from reference TRBV28 and TRBJ2-1, reads DVKVTQSSRYLVKRTGEKVFLECVQDMDHENMFWYRQDPGLGLRLIYFSYDVKMKEKGDIPEGYSVSREKKERFSLILESASTNQTSMYLCASRGTSEYNEQFFGPGTRLTVL.

The chain carries TRBV2 and TRBJ1-1, with no clear D. Trimming pared 5 bases from V and 4 bases from J, leaving 11 bases between. This CDR3 is built from 13 residues. Germline V gene sequence: CDR1 SNHLY, CDR2 FYNNEI. The chain's CDR3 is CASSPYGSTEAFF. The CDR3, as DNA: TGTGCCAGCAGTCCCTACGGGTCCACTGAAGCTTTCTTT.

CDR3 region: CASSSGLAAFSSSYNEQFF. The CDR3, as DNA: TGTGCCAGCAGTTCTGGACTAGCGGCTTTTTCAAGCTCCTACAATGAGCAGTTCTTC. The J gene is TRBJ2-1, the V gene TRBV6-2 or TRBV6-3, with 10 bases lining up with TRBD2. Germline V lookup: CDR1 MNHEY, CDR2 SVGEGT. This CDR3 region has 19 residues. V was clipped by 4 bases and J by 0 bases; unmatched bases: 12.

The V call is TRBV19, the J call TRBJ1-1; D is uncertain. V was pared by 5 bases and J by 0 bases, with 13 bases between. The CDR3 is 15 amino acids. CDR1 and CDR2 (germline): LNHDA, SQIVND (reference sequence). The CDR3 protein is CASSLQSTMNTEAFF. CDR3 bases: TGTGCCAGTAGTCTACAATCTACTATGAACACTGAAGCTTTCTTT.

This clone was recorded a few times. The rearrangement links TRBV6-1 to TRBJ2-5; D gene uncertain. The CDR3 spans 12 residues. V was trimmed by 3 bases and J by 9 bases, leaving 11 bases between them. CDR1 and CDR2 (germline): MNHNS, SASEGT. CDR3 amino acids: CASSEIRRAQYF. The CDR3 DNA sequence: TGTGCCAGCAGTGAGATTAGAAGAGCCCAGTACTTC.